The rows below give T cell receptor beta chains drawn from one sample of a study of cytomegalovirus exposure and HLA in healthy donors. Produced via immunoSEQ multiplex PCR; TCRdb's table is partial and in-frame only. The table shows fewer than 400,000 clones, with roughly 90% occurring only once. Sequenced: PBMCs. The receptors derive from a woman under 30 in good health and CMV-seronegative. Both conserved end residues are part of each CDR3. A D gene is named only where the DNA matches it firmly. Rows may omit the clone size; those that give it use once, few, many or a size class.

>TRBV28|.|.|TRBJ1-5
TGTGCCCTAGCAGTCTCACGGAATCAGCCCCAGCATTTT
CALAVSRNQPQHF
>TRBV4-1|.|TRBD1|TRBJ1-2
TGCGCCAGCAGCCAGGCAGGGGGCTTAGTTCCTGGCTACACCTTC
CASSQAGGLVPGYTF
>TRBV6-6|few|.|TRBJ1-5
TGTGCCAGCAGCCCGGGGAGGGATGAGGGCAATCAGCCCCAGCATTTT
CASSPGRDEGNQPQHF
>TRBV5-5|once|.|TRBJ1-1
TGTGCCAGCAGCCTCGGGGGTTCGGGCACTGAAGCTTTCTTT
CASSLGGSGTEAFF
>TRBV7-7|once|TRBD1|TRBJ2-2
TGTGCTAGCAGCTCCGGGACAGGGAACACCGGGGAGCTGTTTTTT
CASSSGTGNTGELFF
>TRBV28|.|TRBD1|TRBJ2-1
TGTGCCAGCAGCAAGCCCCAGGGGGCGAATGAGCAGTTCTTC
CASSKPQGANEQFF
>TRBV6-5|.|TRBD1|TRBJ1-3
TGTGCCAGCAGTTACTCGAACAGGGGAAGAAACACCATATATTTT
CASSYSNRGRNTIYF
>TRBV4-3|.|TRBD1|TRBJ2-2
TGCGCCAGCAGCCAAGCCCCAGGGGGCGTTAGAACCGGGGAGCTGTTTTTT
CASSQAPGGVRTGELFF
>TRBV5-1|.|TRBD1|TRBJ1-1
TGCGCCAGCAGCCCCGGGACAGGGCTCACTGAAGCTTTCTTT
CASSPGTGLTEAFF
>TRBV10-3|.|.|TRBJ2-1
TGTGCCGAGTCCCAGGGTGGGGATGAGCAGTTCTTC
CAESQGGDEQFF
>TRBV4-1|few|.|TRBJ1-4
TGCGCCAGCAGCCAGGGGGTATCGGAGACCTACAGGGTAATAACTAATGAAAAACTGTTTTTT
CASSQGVSETYRVITNEKLFF
>TRBV27|.|TRBD1|TRBJ2-6
TGTGCCAGCAGTACGACAGGGGGCTCTGGGGCCAACGTCCTGACTTTC
CASSTTGGSGANVLTF
>TRBV29-1|.|TRBD1|TRBJ2-5
TGCAGCGTTGAAGATTGGACAGGGGATGGGGTGACCCAGTACTTC
CSVEDWTGDGVTQYF
>TRBV4-3|.|TRBD2|TRBJ2-4
TGCGCCAGCAGCCAAGATTTACTAGCGGTAGCCAAAAACATTCAGTACTTC
CASSQDLLAVAKNIQYF
>TRBV15|.|.|TRBJ2-7
TGTGCCACCAGCAGAGATCCTTACGAGCAGTACTTC
CATSRDPYEQYF
>TRBV11-3|.|TRBD2|TRBJ2-7
TGTGCCAGCAGCTCCCTAAAGGGGAGGGGTTACGAGCAGTACTTC
CASSSLKGRGYEQYF
>TRBV6-5|.|.|TRBJ2-1
TGTGCCAGCAGTTACTTTGTGTCCGCGGGAGAGCAGTTCTTC
CASSYFVSAGEQFF
>TRBV28|.|.|TRBJ1-2
TGTGCCAGCAGTCCATCAGGTCCTGGAGGCTACACCTTC
CASSPSGPGGYTF
>TRBV29-1|.|.|TRBJ2-1
TGCAGCGTTGAAAAAAGACTAGGCCCTGGGGGAAGCTCCTACAATGAGCAGTTCTTC
CSVEKRLGPGGSSYNEQFF
>TRBV7-9|.|.|TRBJ2-3
TGTGCCAGCAGCTTAGCGGCGAAGCTTAGCGTTTCCACAGATACGCAGTATTTT
CASSLAAKLSVSTDTQYF
>TRBV28|.|.|TRBJ1-5
TGTGCCAGCAGTTTGTCACAGGGCATGCATCAGCCCCAGCATTTT
CASSLSQGMHQPQHF
>TRBV19|.|.|TRBJ1-1
TGTGCCACCGAAGGCAGGGGCCCCAGGCGAACTGAAGCTTTCTTT
CATEGRGPRRTEAFF
>TRBV19|.|.|TRBJ1-3
TGTGCCAGTAGTGAACGCAGCGCCGTTAGTTCTGGAAACACCATATATTTT
CASSERSAVSSGNTIYF
>TRBV7-3|.|.|TRBJ2-3
TGTGCCAGCAGCTTACTCGGCACAGATACGCAGTATTTT
CASSLLGTDTQYF
>TRBV5-4|many|.|TRBJ2-7
TGTGCCAGCAGACCCCTAGGCGGCGAGCAGTACTTC
CASRPLGGEQYF
>TRBV11-1|.|TRBD1|TRBJ2-7
TGTGCCAGCAGCCTAGGGACAGGGCGCGAGCAGTACTTC
CASSLGTGREQYF
>TRBV4-3|.|TRBD2|TRBJ2-7
TGCGCCAGCAGCCAAGATTTGGGACTAGGGTACGAGCAGTACTTC
CASSQDLGLGYEQYF
>TRBV2|.|.|TRBJ1-1
TGTGCCAGCAGTTTCGGGCAGGGCGCTGAAGCTTTCTTT
CASSFGQGAEAFF
>TRBV5-1|.|.|TRBJ2-7
TGCGCCAGCAGCCTAGGTCTAGGACTGAACTACGAGCAGTACTTC
CASSLGLGLNYEQYF
>TRBV6-1|.|TRBD2|TRBJ2-7
TGTGCCAGCAGTGAAGTGGCTAGCGGGGTCTACGAGCAGTACTTC
CASSEVASGVYEQYF
>TRBV28|.|.|TRBJ1-4
TGTGCCAGCAGCCAGGCCGGGACACCAAATGAAAAACTGTTTTTT
CASSQAGTPNEKLFF
>TRBV11-2|few|TRBD1|TRBJ1-5
TGTGCCAGCAGCCCAGACAGGGCGGGCAATCAGCCCCAGCATTTT
CASSPDRAGNQPQHF
>TRBV28|.|.|TRBJ1-5
TGTGCCAGCAGTTGGACGGAGGGTCAGCCCCAGCATTTT
CASSWTEGQPQHF
>TRBV4-1|few|TRBD1|TRBJ2-1
TGCGCCAGCAGCCGATTTACAGGGGCAAACAATGAGCAGTTCTTC
CASSRFTGANNEQFF
>TRBV7-8|.|.|TRBJ1-2
TGTGCCAGCAGCTTAGAAGGCACCGGGTATGGCTACACCTTC
CASSLEGTGYGYTF
>TRBV28|few|TRBD1|TRBJ1-2
TGTGCCAGCCTCCGGGACAGGGTGGGCTACACCTTC
CASLRDRVGYTF